A single sample is the source of the 14 T cell receptor beta chains below, sequenced in a study of T cell repertoires in cytomegalovirus infection. One entry per CDR3 protein, called by TCRdb with MiXCR from the reads. The data show some 940,000 distinct CDR3 sequences, with roughly 30% seen just once and around an eighth held by the top ten. Their recognized antigens are unknown. Material: cultured CD8+ T cells from PBMCs, obtained from culture after CMV antigen stimulation. The receptor set was obtained from a human donor in good health (CMV status not recorded). Some clones in this sample may be carry-over from other donors' samples.

The chain is built from TRBV6-1 and TRBJ2-5; TRBD2 might be the D (6 bases). This CDR3 has 18 amino acids. Trimming stripped 7 bases from V and 5 bases from J, with 29 bases between. In germline, CDR1 is MNHNS, CDR2 SASEGT. DNA of the CDR3: TGTGCCAGCATCGACACCCGGGACTCTTACATCCTTGGGGAGACCCAGTACTTC. It translates to CASIDTRDSYILGETQYF.

Details on this clonotype: At one of its ends the junction is not consistent with the germline gene, which may arise from a read error. The CDR3: CASSQAGQGAKRETQYF. CDR3 sequence (DNA): TGTGCCAGCAGCCAAGCCGGACAGGGGGCGAAGAGGGAGACCCAGTACTTC. The chain combines TRBV4-1 with TRBJ2-5; TRBD1 matches 11 bases. The CDR3 loop spans 17 amino acids. Germline V CDR1 and CDR2: MGHRA, YSYEKL.

This clonotype was seen more than once but under ten times. This chain uses TRBV9 with TRBJ2-7; the D is unclear. The V gene's germline CDR1 is SGDLS and CDR2 YYNGEE. The V gene lost 0 bases and the J gene lost 0 bases, with 10 bases spanning the gap. The length of the CDR3 is 15 residues. As DNA, the CDR3 is TGTGCCAGCAGCGTAGGGTACGGGCACTCCTACGAGCAGTACTTC. This codes for CASSVGYGHSYEQYF. The full variable domain, rest sourced from reference TRBV9 and TRBJ2-7, is DSGVTQTPKHLITATGQRVTLRCSPRSGDLSVYWYQQSLDQGLQFLIQYYNGEERAKGNILERFSAQQFPDLHSELNLSSLELGDSALYFCASSVGYGHSYEQYFGPGTRLTVT.

This sequence joins TRBV5-4 and TRBJ2-3; either TRBD1 or TRBD2 may fit D (5 bases each). The CDR3 covers 15 residues. V lost 0 bases and J lost 2, with 10 bases in between. The germline CDR1 and CDR2 sequences are SGHNT and YYREEE (reference sequence). CDR3 coding DNA: TGTGCCAGCAGCTTGGGGGGGACCCTCACAGATACGCAGTATTTT. It encodes CASSLGGTLTDTQYF.

This chain links TRBV6-1 with TRBJ2-7, with 10 bases aligning to TRBD2. The V and J ends lost 6 bases and 1 base, in that order; junction bases with no gene match: 6. Germline CDR1 is MNHNS and CDR2 is SASEGT. The CDR3 contains 15 residues. CDR3 region: CASRGASGSSYEQYV. The CDR3 DNA reads as TGTGCCAGCAGGGGGGCTAGCGGGAGTTCCTACGAGCAGTACGTC.

The table lists this clonotype with a few counts. The chain recombines TRBV4-1 with TRBJ2-1; D gene ambiguous. CDR3 length: 13 amino acids. Germline V lookup: CDR1 MGHRA, CDR2 YSYEKL. V was clipped by 5 bases and J by 7 bases, with 12 bases between them. The CDR3 reads CASSSRSENEQFF. The CDR3 DNA reads as TGCGCCAGCAGCTCCCGGTCAGAAAATGAGCAGTTCTTC.

This sequence joins TRBV27 and TRBJ2-3; 10 positions match TRBD1. Germline V lookup: CDR1 MNHEY, CDR2 SMNVEV (reference sequence). The CDR3 runs 16 residues. With V trimmed by 0 bases and J by 8 bases, 8 bases remained unmatched. The CDR3 loop is CASSLSGTGAGGTQYF. CDR3 in DNA: TGTGCCAGCAGTTTATCCGGGACAGGGGCTGGAGGTACGCAGTATTTT.

As regards this clonotype: A much bigger clone sits one base away, suggesting this may be a read error. The chain couples TRBV7-6 to TRBJ2-4; tentative D call: TRBD1 (6 bases). Germline V gene sequence: CDR1 SGHVS, CDR2 FNYEAQ. This CDR3 spans 14 amino acids. V was shortened by 5 bases and J by 5 bases, with 13 bases between the two germline ends. The CDR3 bases are TGTGCCAGCAGCCCCCTGGGACAAGAAAACATTCAGTACTTC. It codes for CASSPLGQENIQYF.

This clonotype was observed a few times. The chain combines TRBV10-2 with TRBJ2-3, with 10 bases aligning to TRBD2. Germline V gene lookup returns CDR1 WSHSY and CDR2 SAAADI. CDR3 length equals 15 residues. The V gene end was trimmed by 2 bases and the J gene end by 3 bases; junction bases not matched to a gene: 2. CDR3 DNA: TGCGCCAGCAGTGAGGAGCGGGGGGGTACAGATACGCAGTATTTT. Its translation is CASSEERGGTDTQYF.

This clonotype was counted many times. The CDR3 region has the DNA TGTGCCAGCAGCTTAGCCCCTTGGGACACTTTCTCCTACAATGAGCAGTTCTTC. It is translated as CASSLAPWDTFSYNEQFF. The chain joins TRBV7-3 to TRBJ2-1; D may be TRBD1 (6 bases). The CDR3 runs to 18 residues. CDR1 is SGHTA, CDR2 FQGTGA, per germline. Trimming stripped 2 bases from V and 0 bases from J, with 17 bases between.

This rearrangement joins TRBV28 to TRBJ1-6, with 8 positions matching TRBD1. CDR1 is MDHEN and CDR2 is SYDVKM in the germline V gene. After removal of 6 bases from V and 14 bases from J, the junction contained 9 bases not matched to a gene. The CDR3 is made up of 13 amino acids. CDR3 region: CASRDAQGASLHF. The DNA of the CDR3 is TGTGCCAGCAGGGACGCCCAGGGGGCATCCCTCCACTTT.

A note on this clonotype: A single base separates this from a much larger clone, so it may be a read error. This rearrangement joins TRBV12-3 or TRBV12-4 to TRBJ1-1; 7 bases are a match to TRBD1. This CDR3 is 17 amino acids long. The chain's CDR3 is CASSFVTGEAMNTKAFF. The CDR3 DNA reads as TGTGCCAGCAGTTTCGTAACAGGGGAGGCCATGAACACTAAAGCTTTCTTT.

This clonotype turned up a few times. The CDR3 nucleotides are TGTGCCACCAGTGTACAGGTAATAATCACTGAAGCTTTCTTT. Translated, it gives CATSVQVIITEAFF. The V gene is TRBV24-1, the J gene TRBJ1-1; maybe TRBD1 (5 bases). In germline, CDR1 is KGHDR, CDR2 SFDVKD. The length of the CDR3 is 14 residues. The ends were cut back, 5 bases at V and 4 bases at J, with 13 bases in the middle.

This clonotype was observed a handful of times. The V and J genes are TRBV6-1 and TRBJ2-7; the D gene is possibly TRBD1 (5 bases). Germline V lookup: CDR1 MNHNS, CDR2 SASEGT. The CDR3 sequence is 15 residues long. CDR3 amino acids: CASSEGAGWVHEQYV. In DNA form, the CDR3 reads TGTGCCAGCAGCGAAGGGGCAGGGTGGGTTCACGAGCAGTACGTC.